The T cell receptor beta chain described here comes from a study of shared clonotypes between healthy human individuals. Findings of the study overall: Against clonotypes common to all four donors, non-shared ones had lower generation probabilities.

Only in-frame clones appear in the TCRdb table, and some are missing; sequencing was by immunoSEQ multiplex PCR. The repertoire holds under 1,100,000 clones, approximately 72% seen once, with approximately 1.5% in the top ten. For this clone: Antigen specificity is unknown.

Source material: memory CD4+ T cells sorted from blood. As for subset: CD45RA-negative fraction. The receptor was isolated from a man younger than 35 in good health.

This CDR3 is CASSSGGQGSNYGYTF. CDR3 DNA: TGTGCCAGCAGCTCCGGAGGGCAGGGATCTAACTATGGCTACACCTTC. The V gene is TRBV7-2, the J gene TRBJ1-2; possibly TRBD1 for D (5 bases). This CDR3 has 16 residues. CDR1 SGHTA and CDR2 FQGNSA come from the germline V gene. The ends were cut back, 4 bases at V and 0 bases at J, with 15 bases in the middle.